Listed below are T cell receptor beta chains from one sample, sequenced in a study of CD8 T cells in ankylosing spondylitis. TCRdb independently ran MiXCR on the 5' RACE reads; one entry per CDR3 protein. This table has about 260,000 distinct CDR3 sequences, roughly 20% appearing once. The sample comprised blood, either unsorted or a sorted T cell fraction (not recorded which). The source is a male donor with ankylosing spondylitis or in good health (not recorded which). CDR3s include the opening cysteine and the closing phenylalanine or tryptophan. D genes are given only for firm matches. Clone sizes are given selectively: once, few, many, or a class where the clone is expanded.

clone_size d_call j_call v_call cdr3_aa cdr3_nt
- TRBD1 TRBJ1-2 TRBV5-1 CASSVGQGYGYTF TGCGCCAGCAGCGTGGGACAGGGCTATGGCTACACCTTC
few - TRBJ1-2 TRBV9 CASSAGTPTGGYTF TGTGCCAGCAGCGCCGGGACACCCACCGGGGGCTACACCTTC
few TRBD2 TRBJ2-1 TRBV5-1 CASRSGTSSYNEQFF TGCGCCAGCCGGTCCGGGACTAGCTCCTACAATGAGCAGTTCTTC
- - TRBJ2-1 TRBV28 CASNRAFDNEQFF TGTGCCAGCAACAGGGCGTTCGACAATGAGCAGTTCTTC
- TRBD2 TRBJ2-1 TRBV3-1 CASSQDRLALGNEQFF TGTGCCAGCAGCCAAGATAGACTAGCGCTGGGTAATGAGCAGTTCTTC
- - TRBJ1-2 TRBV7-9 CASSLDSAIYGYTF TGTGCCAGCAGCTTAGATTCAGCAATCTATGGCTACACCTTC
many - TRBJ2-1 TRBV6-5 CASSYSWDGNNEQFF TGTGCCAGCAGTTACTCTTGGGACGGAAACAATGAGCAGTTCTTC
few - TRBJ1-1 TRBV5-1 CASSLSGSATEAFF TGCGCCAGCAGCTTGAGTGGGAGCGCGACTGAAGCTTTCTTT
- - TRBJ2-2 TRBV14 CASSQVKGGELFF TGTGCCAGCAGCCAAGTAAAGGGCGGGGAGCTGTTTTTT
- TRBD2 TRBJ2-1 TRBV7-2 CASSFSGTSTDEQFF TGTGCCAGCAGCTTTTCCGGGACTAGCACCGATGAGCAGTTCTTC
- TRBD2 TRBJ2-1 TRBV20-1 CSARGLAGDNEQFF TGCAGTGCTAGGGGACTAGCGGGAGACAATGAGCAGTTCTTC
many - TRBJ1-5 TRBV10-3 CAISESIRTNQPQHF TGTGCCATCAGTGAGTCTATAAGGACTAATCAGCCCCAGCATTTT
many TRBD2 TRBJ2-3 TRBV4-1 CASSQTSGTDTQYF TGCGCCAGCAGCCAGACTAGCGGTACAGATACGCAGTATTTT
- - TRBJ2-2 TRBV29-1 CSVERLDGTGELFF TGCAGCGTTGAGAGACTGGATGGCACCGGGGAGCTGTTTTTT
many TRBD2 TRBJ2-2 TRBV27 CASSPLAGMNTGELFF TGTGCCAGCAGTCCATTAGCGGGAATGAACACCGGGGAGCTGTTTTTT
- - TRBJ1-4 TRBV20-1 CSAGITGEKLFF TGCAGTGCTGGAATTACGGGTGAAAAACTGTTTTTT
few - TRBJ2-4 TRBV10-3 CAISESRLEKNIQYF TGTGCCATCAGTGAGTCGCGCCTTGAGAAAAACATTCAGTACTTC
- TRBD1 TRBJ2-3 TRBV5-1 CASSKDRVTDTQYF TGCGCCAGCAGCAAGGACAGGGTGACAGATACGCAGTATTTT
few - TRBJ2-2 TRBV27 CASRPGTANTGELFF TGTGCCAGCAGGCCCGGGACGGCGAACACCGGGGAGCTGTTTTTT
few - TRBJ1-1 TRBV12-3/TRBV12-4 CASTLGPGSVNTEAFF TGTGCCAGCACCTTGGGCCCGGGTTCGGTGAACACTGAAGCTTTCTTT
- - TRBJ1-4 TRBV11-2 CASSLLSGEPNEKLFF TGTGCCAGCAGCTTATTATCAGGGGAACCTAATGAAAAACTGTTTTTT
- - TRBJ2-2 TRBV21-1 CASSERGRMYGELFF TGTGCCAGCAGCGAAAGAGGGAGAATGTACGGGGAGCTGTTTTTT
- - TRBJ1-5 TRBV6-5 CASSYLDSLNQPQHF TGTGCCAGCAGTTACTTAGACAGCCTCAATCAGCCCCAGCATTTT
few - TRBJ2-1 TRBV7-9 CASSPLGTVEYNEQFF TGTGCCAGCAGCCCACTAGGAACGGTAGAATACAATGAGCAGTTCTTC
- - TRBJ2-5 TRBV3-1 CASSPRQGRETQYF TGTGCCAGCAGCCCACGTCAAGGGAGAGAGACCCAGTACTTC
- - TRBJ2-1 TRBV12-3/TRBV12-4 CASTPHGARDNEQFF TGTGCCAGCACCCCTCATGGGGCCCGTGACAATGAGCAGTTCTTC
many TRBD2 TRBJ2-2 TRBV5-1 CASSTSRSGMSTGELFF TGCGCCAGCAGCACCTCGAGGAGCGGGATGTCCACCGGGGAGCTGTTTTTT
- - TRBJ1-1 TRBV25-1 CASRAQGKTEAFF TGTGCCAGCCGAGCGCAGGGGAAAACTGAAGCTTTCTTT
- TRBD1 TRBJ2-3 TRBV2 CTIYLARDRGRLDTDTQYF TGTACCATCTACCTTGCCCGGGACAGGGGGCGCTTGGACACAGATACGCAGTATTTT
- TRBD1 TRBJ2-3 TRBV28 CASSQPGQGGTDTQYF TGTGCCAGCAGTCAGCCGGGACAGGGAGGGACAGATACGCAGTATTTT
- - TRBJ2-1 TRBV7-6 CASSLFGGVSYNEQFF TGTGCCAGCAGCTTATTCGGCGGGGTCTCCTACAATGAGCAGTTCTTC
few - TRBJ2-5 TRBV12-3/TRBV12-4 CASSFNRQETQYF TGTGCCAGCAGTTTTAACAGGCAAGAGACCCAGTACTTC
once - TRBJ1-4 TRBV28 CASSDRGPGEKLFF TGTGCCAGCAGTGATAGGGGACCTGGGGAAAAACTGTTTTTT